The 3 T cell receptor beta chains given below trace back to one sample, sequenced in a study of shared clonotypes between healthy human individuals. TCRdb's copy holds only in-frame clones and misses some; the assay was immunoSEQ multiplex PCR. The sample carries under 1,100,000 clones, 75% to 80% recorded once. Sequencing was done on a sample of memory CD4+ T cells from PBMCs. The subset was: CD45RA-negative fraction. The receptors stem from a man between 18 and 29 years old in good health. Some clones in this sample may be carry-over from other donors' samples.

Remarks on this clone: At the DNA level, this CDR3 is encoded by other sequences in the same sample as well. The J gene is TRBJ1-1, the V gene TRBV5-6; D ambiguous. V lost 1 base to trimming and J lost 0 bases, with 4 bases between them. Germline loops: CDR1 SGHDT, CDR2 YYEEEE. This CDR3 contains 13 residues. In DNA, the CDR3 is TGTGCCAGCAGCTTGACTGTGAACACTGAAGCTTTCTTT. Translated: CASSLTVNTEAFF.

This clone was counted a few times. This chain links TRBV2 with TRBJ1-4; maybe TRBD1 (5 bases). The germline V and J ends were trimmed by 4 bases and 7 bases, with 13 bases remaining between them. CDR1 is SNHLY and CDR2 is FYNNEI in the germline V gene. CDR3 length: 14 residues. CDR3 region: CASSVQGAGEKLFF. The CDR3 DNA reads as TGTGCCAGCAGTGTTCAGGGAGCGGGTGAAAAACTGTTTTTT.

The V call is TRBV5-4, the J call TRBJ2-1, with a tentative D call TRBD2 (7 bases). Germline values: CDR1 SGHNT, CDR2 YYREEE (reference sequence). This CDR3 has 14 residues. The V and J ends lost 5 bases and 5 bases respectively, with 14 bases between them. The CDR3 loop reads CASSGLGGNNEQFF. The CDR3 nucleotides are TGTGCCAGCAGTGGACTAGGGGGGAACAATGAGCAGTTCTTC.